This TCR beta chain was sequenced for a study of Graves' ophthalmopathy and Graves' hyperthyroidism. About the study: Before any treatment, peripheral blood was taken at the initial diagnosis. Study-level findings and limits: Distinction of ophthalmopathy from stable hyperthyroidism by a 13-signature model reached 87.88% sensitivity and roughly 78% specificity.

CDR1 is MNHEY, CDR2 SVGEGT, per germline. The germline V and J ends were trimmed by 4 bases and 6 bases, with 16 bases remaining between them. The CDR3 is made up of 14 amino acids. Amplification from RNA transcripts yielded the TCR beta CDR3 regions. An opening RT-PCR round employed HTBI primers and preceded a second-round multiplex PCR. TCRdb recomputed calls from the multiplex PCR reads with MiXCR, one row per CDR3 protein. The repertoire holds over 500,000 distinct CDR3 sequences, with approximately 22% as singletons. This clonotype has only a few counts. Its target is unknown. The receptor comes from a woman aged 18-29 years with stable Graves' hyperthyroidism. Some clones in this sample may be carry-over from other donors' samples. The sequenced material came from peripheral blood. The chain joins TRBV6-2 or TRBV6-3 to TRBJ2-7; D gene ambiguous. This chain's CDR3 is CASSSSLGRIEQYF. In nucleotides, the CDR3 is TGTGCCAGCAGTTCGTCATTGGGTCGAATCGAGCAGTACTTC.